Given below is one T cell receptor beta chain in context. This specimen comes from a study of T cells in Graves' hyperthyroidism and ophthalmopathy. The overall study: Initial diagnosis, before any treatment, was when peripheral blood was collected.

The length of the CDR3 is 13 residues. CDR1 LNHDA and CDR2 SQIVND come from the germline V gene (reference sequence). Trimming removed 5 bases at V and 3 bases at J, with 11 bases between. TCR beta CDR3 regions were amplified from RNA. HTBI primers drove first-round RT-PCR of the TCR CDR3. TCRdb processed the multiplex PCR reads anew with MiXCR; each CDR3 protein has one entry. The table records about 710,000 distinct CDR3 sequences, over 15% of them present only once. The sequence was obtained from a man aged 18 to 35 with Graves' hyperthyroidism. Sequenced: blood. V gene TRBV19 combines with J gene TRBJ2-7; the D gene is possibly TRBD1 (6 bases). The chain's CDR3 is CASSSRQVYEQYF. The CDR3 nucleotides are TGTGCCAGTAGTTCCCGACAGGTCTACGAGCAGTACTTC.